This TCR beta chain emerged from a study of control samples from healthy donors and cancer patients. V was trimmed by 4 bases and J by 1 base, leaving 5 bases between them. The CDR3 is 12 amino acids. Looked up from germline, CDR1 is SGHNT and CDR2 is YYREEE (reference sequence). TCRdb keeps only in-frame clones here, not all; method: immunoSEQ multiplex PCR. The sample contains roughly 73,000 clones, over 80% of which appear only once. The clonotype was recovered from a woman aged 55-70 years in good health. Material: blood. J is TRBJ2-5 and V is TRBV5-4; D unresolved. The CDR3 nucleotides are TGTGCCAGCAGCGGACGCCAAGAGACCCAGTACTTC. The encoded protein is CASSGRQETQYF.